These 25 T cell receptor beta chains originate from one sample sequenced in a study of cytomegalovirus exposure and HLA in healthy donors. Primers for the PCR totalled 60 Vbeta and 13 Jbeta. Using immunoSEQ multiplex PCR, the repertoire was profiled, and TCRdb retains in-frame clones only, with some absent. The sample records about 190,000 clones, around 86% being singletons. Source material: PBMCs. The receptors shown here come from a woman in her late teens or twenties in good health and CMV-seronegative.

This clone has only a few counts. The chain couples TRBV7-6 to TRBJ1-5; weak D call: TRBD1 (6 bases). Germline CDR1 reads SGHVS; CDR2 reads FNYEAQ. The CDR3 has 13 residues. With 5 bases removed from V and 6 bases from J, the gap between germline ends came to 11 bases. The CDR3 spells CASSPGASQPQHF. CDR3 nucleotides: TGTGCCAGCAGCCCAGGGGCGAGTCAGCCCCAGCATTTT.

About this clone: The same CDR3 arises from other DNA sequences in this sample as well. J is TRBJ2-3 and V is TRBV11-1; D possibly corresponds to TRBD2 (7 bases). The CDR3 extends over 15 amino acids. V was cut by 5 bases and J by 5 bases, with 17 bases left in between. CDR1 is SGHAT and CDR2 is FQDESV in the germline V gene (reference sequence). The CDR3 here is CASSPGAGAGDTQYF. CDR3 coding DNA: TGTGCCAGCAGCCCCGGGGCGGGGGCGGGAGATACGCAGTATTTT.

The chain joins TRBV7-2 to TRBJ2-7, with D possibly being TRBD2 (5 bases). V was trimmed by 2 bases and J by 1 base, leaving 9 bases between them. Germline-derived CDR1 and CDR2 are SGHTA and FQGNSA. This CDR3 comprises 14 residues. In DNA form, the CDR3 reads TGTGCCAGCAGCTTAACTCGGGGATCCTACGAGCAGTACTTC. Translating it yields CASSLTRGSYEQYF. The whole variable domain, remainder taken from reference TRBV7-2 and TRBJ2-7, is GAGVSQSPSNKVTEKGKDVELRCDPISGHTALYWYRQSLGQGLEFLIYFQGNSAPDKSGLPSDRFSAERTGGSVSTLTIQRTQQEDSAVYLCASSLTRGSYEQYFGPGTRLTVT.

The chain links TRBV5-5 to TRBJ1-5, with TRBD1 matching over 8 bases. Germline values: CDR1 SGHKS, CDR2 YYEKEE (reference sequence). J was trimmed by 4 bases and V by 5 bases; bases with no gene match: 5. There are 14 residues in the CDR3. CDR3 sequence: CASSFGQGNQPQHF. The DNA of the CDR3 is TGTGCCAGCAGTTTTGGACAGGGTAATCAGCCCCAGCATTTT.

The chain combines TRBV7-2 with TRBJ2-2; D unresolved. CDR3 size: 13 residues. Germline V gene lookup returns CDR1 SGHTA and CDR2 FQGNSA. V dropped 0 bases and J dropped 8 bases, with 7 bases sitting between them. CDR3 in DNA: TGTGCCAGCAGCTTAGCGCTTCGGGGGGAGCTGTTTTTT. It encodes CASSLALRGELFF. Based on the CDR3 plus reference TRBV7-2 and TRBJ2-2, the full variable domain is GAGVSQSPSNKVTEKGKDVELRCDPISGHTALYWYRQSLGQGLEFLIYFQGNSAPDKSGLPSDRFSAERTGGSVSTLTIQRTQQEDSAVYLCASSLALRGELFFGEGSRLTVL.

As regards this clone: Different DNA sequences within this sample yield the same CDR3. V usage is TRBV5-1 and J usage is TRBJ1-1; D is uncertain. The length of the CDR3 is 13 residues. V lost 4 bases to trimming and J lost 1 base, with 8 bases between them. Per germline, CDR1 SGHRS and CDR2 YFSETQ. As DNA, the CDR3 is TGCGCCAGCAGCGTAACAGAGAACACTGAAGCTTTCTTT. It encodes CASSVTENTEAFF.

The count of this clone is one. The chain links TRBV5-4 to TRBJ1-1; a weak D match, TRBD1 (5 bases). This CDR3 has 12 amino acids. CDR1 is SGHNT and CDR2 is YYREEE in the germline V gene (reference sequence). With 1 base removed from V and 8 bases from J, the gap between germline ends came to 9 bases. For the CDR3, the DNA is TGTGCCAGCAGCTTGTTGTCAGGGGAAGCTTTCTTT. It yields the protein CASSLLSGEAFF.

The chain has TRBV28 and TRBJ1-1; the D is unclear. CDR1 is MDHEN, CDR2 SYDVKM, per germline. This CDR3 contains 14 residues. The V end was cut by 10 bases, the J end by 1 base, with 16 bases between. The DNA for the CDR3 is TGTGCCACCGGAGTGTCATACCCGAACACTGAAGCTTTCTTT. Protein: CATGVSYPNTEAFF.

The chain uses TRBV19 and TRBJ2-2; 11 nucleotides align to TRBD2. CDR1 is LNHDA, CDR2 SQIVND, per germline (reference sequence). The CDR3 covers 16 residues. Trimming removed 4 bases from V and 7 bases from J; junction bases left unmatched: 8. The CDR3 region is CASSRSSGGTIGELFF. CDR3 in DNA: TGTGCCAGTAGTAGATCTAGCGGGGGGACTATCGGGGAGCTGTTTTTT.

The V gene is TRBV5-6, the J gene TRBJ1-1; D is possibly TRBD1 (5 bases). The CDR3 has 15 amino acids. Germline V gene lookup returns CDR1 SGHDT and CDR2 YYEEEE. Trimming removed 1 base from V and 9 bases from J, with 19 bases in between. The CDR3 reads CASSLKPPGSKKAFF. CDR3 in DNA: TGTGCCAGCAGCTTGAAACCTCCAGGGTCTAAGAAAGCTTTCTTT.

The chain couples TRBV10-3 to TRBJ2-7, with 8 bases identical to TRBD1. In germline, CDR1 is ENHRY, CDR2 SYGVKD. The junction had 5 bases not matched to a gene; V was cut back by 5 bases and J by 5 bases. This CDR3 region has 13 residues. CDR3 loop: CAISKQGADEQYF. In nucleotides, the CDR3 is TGTGCCATCAGTAAGCAGGGGGCGGACGAGCAGTACTTC.

This clone was found once. The CDR3 sequence is CATSRDGGAAGGTDTQYF. The CDR3 coding sequence is TGTGCCACCAGCAGAGATGGGGGCGCTGCGGGGGGCACAGATACGCAGTATTTT. The chain joins TRBV15 to TRBJ2-3; tentatively, D is TRBD2 (7 bases). The CDR3 has 18 residues. Germline CDR1 LNHNV, CDR2 YYDKDF (reference sequence). Trimming stripped 0 bases from V and 1 base from J, with 17 bases between.

The J gene is TRBJ2-7, the V gene TRBV4-1; D perhaps matches TRBD1 (6 bases). Trimming took 1 base from V and 5 from J, leaving 21 bases between them. The CDR3 spans 17 residues. CDR1 and CDR2 from the germline V gene are MGHRA and YSYEKL. In DNA, the CDR3 is TGCGCCAGCAGCCAAGGACTCGTTGGGGGCCCTCGGGACGAGCAGTACTTC. Translation: CASSQGLVGGPRDEQYF.

V and J are TRBV28 and TRBJ2-2; TRBD1 aligns across 7 bases. V shed 5 bases and J 7 bases; nucleotides not matched to a gene: 7. The CDR3 runs 14 residues. The germline V gene has CDR1 MDHEN and CDR2 SYDVKM. The CDR3 coding sequence is TGTGCCAGCAGTCCGACAGGGTATGGCGGGGAGCTGTTTTTT. Protein sequence: CASSPTGYGGELFF.

The V and J genes are TRBV7-9 and TRBJ2-2; no clear D gene. Trimming took 7 bases from V and 8 from J, leaving 8 bases between them. There are 11 residues in the CDR3. Germline CDR1 SEHNR, CDR2 FQNEAQ (reference sequence). In DNA, the CDR3 is TGTGCCAGCACCCCTCTTGGGGAGCTGTTTTTT. It is translated as CASTPLGELFF.

The rearrangement joins TRBV2 to TRBJ2-1, with 9 bases that match TRBD2. Germline loops: CDR1 SNHLY, CDR2 FYNNEI. V was clipped by 11 bases and J by 9 bases; unmatched bases: 11. This CDR3 has 13 residues. The chain's CDR3 is CAAWAGGLSEQFF. The CDR3 nucleotides read TGTGCCGCGTGGGCGGGGGGGTTAAGTGAGCAGTTCTTC.

V is TRBV6-4 and J is TRBJ1-1, with 8 positions matching TRBD1. The CDR3 runs to 14 residues. The V and J ends lost 10 bases and 4 bases, in that order; junction bases with no gene match: 11. The germline CDR1 and CDR2 sequences are MRHNA and SNTAGT. The CDR3 DNA reads TGTGCCACCTCACAGGGGGGGAGAGCCACTGAAGCTTTCTTT. This codes for CATSQGGRATEAFF.

The rearrangement joins TRBV7-2 to TRBJ2-3; D not resolved. The CDR3 totals 15 residues. Trimming removed 2 bases from V and 2 bases from J, with 11 bases in between. CDR1 is SGHTA and CDR2 is FQGNSA in the germline V gene. The CDR3 DNA is TGTGCCAGCAGCTTAATGCTTCTAACCACAGATACGCAGTATTTT. It translates to CASSLMLLTTDTQYF. The whole variable domain, remainder taken from reference TRBV7-2 and TRBJ2-3, is GAGVSQSPSNKVTEKGKDVELRCDPISGHTALYWYRQSLGQGLEFLIYFQGNSAPDKSGLPSDRFSAERTGGSVSTLTIQRTQQEDSAVYLCASSLMLLTTDTQYFGPGTRLTVL.

The CDR3 is CASSQDRTGLSYEQYF. The CDR3 nucleotides are TGCGCCAGCAGCCAAGATCGGACAGGCCTCTCCTACGAGCAGTACTTC. The chain combines TRBV4-3 with TRBJ2-5; 7 bases agree with TRBD1. TRBJ2-7 explains the end of the DNA better; the J call may be wrong. The CDR3 has 16 residues. The V gene's germline CDR1 is LGHNA and CDR2 YSLEER.

This clone was recorded only once. The rearrangement joins TRBV7-2 to TRBJ2-3, with 7 bases identical to TRBD1. Losses at the gene ends were 5 bases for V and 2 bases for J; bases not matched to a gene: 7. This CDR3 has 15 residues. Germline V gives CDR1 SGHTA, CDR2 FQGNSA. For the CDR3, the DNA is TGTGCCAGCAGCCGAGGGGGCGGTTCCACAGATACGCAGTATTTT. Its translation: CASSRGGGSTDTQYF.

The chain employs TRBV4-1 and TRBJ2-1; 9 nucleotides agree with TRBD2. This CDR3 has 17 residues. The junction had 7 bases not matched to a gene; V was cut back by 4 bases and J by 0 bases. Germline V CDR1 and CDR2: MGHRA, YSYEKL. CDR3 sequence reads: CASSPGTSSSSYNEQFF. DNA of the CDR3: TGCGCCAGCAGCCCAGGGACTAGCTCGAGCTCCTACAATGAGCAGTTCTTC.

This chain joins TRBV7-2 and TRBJ2-5, with 7 bases lining up with TRBD1. The J call is uncertain, as TRBJ2-7 better fits the DNA end. Germline V lookup: CDR1 SGHTA, CDR2 FQGNSA. The CDR3 totals 14 residues. CDR3 sequence reads: CASSLGGGSYEQYF. The CDR3 bases are TGTGCCAGCAGCTTAGGAGGGGGCAGCTACGAGCAGTACTTC.

The chain uses TRBV6-5 and TRBJ1-2, with a possible D match to TRBD1 (5 bases). CDR1 and CDR2 (germline): MNHEY, SVGAGI. This CDR3 comprises 16 residues. With 0 bases removed from V and 6 bases from J, the gap between germline ends came to 17 bases. Written as DNA, the CDR3 is TGTGCCAGCAGTTACTCGAATGTGGGGCCAAGGAATGGCTACACCTTC. Translated, it gives CASSYSNVGPRNGYTF.

The rearrangement joins TRBV6-5 to TRBJ1-5; D may be TRBD1 (5 bases). Between the trimmed V and J ends, which lost 0 bases and 1 base, there was a span of 7 bases. Germline loops: CDR1 MNHEY, CDR2 SVGAGI. CDR3 length equals 15 residues. CDR3 loop: CASSYSQGSNQPQHF. The CDR3 nucleotides read TGTGCCAGCAGTTACTCGCAGGGAAGCAATCAGCCCCAGCATTTT.

The chain's CDR3 is CAASGGGDYGYTF. The CDR3 coding sequence is TGTGCCGCAAGTGGGGGAGGGGACTATGGCTACACCTTC. The chain combines TRBV10-3 with TRBJ1-2; D is possibly TRBD1 (5 bases). The V gene lost 11 bases and the J gene lost 3 bases, with 16 bases spanning the gap. The germline V gene encodes CDR1 ENHRY and CDR2 SYGVKD. This CDR3 is 13 amino acids long.